The 9 T cell receptor beta chains reported below all come from one sample, sequenced in a study of CD8 T cells in Susac syndrome. It was with random hexamers that 0.5 to 1 ug RNA was reverse transcribed. TCRdb processed the immunoSEQ multiplex PCR reads anew with MiXCR; each CDR3 protein has one entry. The sample carries 180,000 or so distinct CDR3 sequences, 90% to 95% recorded once. Sequencing was carried out using CD4+ T cells from PBMCs. These receptors originate from a human donor in good health.

The chain has TRBV5-4 and TRBJ2-5; D unclear. Germline values: CDR1 SGHNT, CDR2 YYREEE (reference sequence). Trimming took off 0 bases at V and 5 bases at J, with 11 bases between the two ends. This CDR3 is 14 amino acids long. The CDR3 region is CASSLAGRRETQYF. In nucleotides, the CDR3 is TGTGCCAGCAGCTTGGCCGGTAGGCGGGAGACCCAGTACTTC.

In the case of this clonotype: At one boundary the junction diverges from the germline segment, which might be a read error. The chain carries TRBV5-1 and TRBJ2-5; D may match TRBD1 or TRBD2 (5 bases each). The CDR3 contains 14 residues. Looked up from germline, CDR1 is SGHRS and CDR2 is YFSETQ. The CDR3 is CASSLVGGQETQYF. The DNA for the CDR3 is TGTGCCAGCAGCTTAGTTGGGGGCCAAGAGACCCAGTACTTC.

This sequence joins TRBV5-1 and TRBJ1-2, with D possibly matching TRBD1 (5 bases). Trimming cost V 3 bases and J 7 bases, with 13 bases left between them. This CDR3 has 13 residues. Germline-derived CDR1 and CDR2 are SGHRS and YFSETQ. The CDR3 nucleotides read TGCGCCAGCAGCTCATCCGGGGGGATTGGCTACACCTTC. Encoded protein: CASSSSGGIGYTF.

The CDR3, as DNA: TGTGCCAGCAGCACCGGGACTAGCGGGGGGGGGAACTACAATGAGCAGTTCTTC. This gives the protein CASSTGTSGGGNYNEQFF. V and J are TRBV25-1 and TRBJ2-1, with 16 bases matching TRBD2. With V trimmed by 6 bases and J by 3 bases, 8 bases remained unmatched. Germline CDR1 MGHDK, CDR2 SYGVNS. The CDR3 consists of 18 residues.

The chain recombines TRBV29-1 with TRBJ1-5; D gene unclear. The germline CDR1 and CDR2 sequences are SQVTM and ANQGSEA. The V and J ends lost 4 bases and 1 base respectively, with 8 bases between them. This CDR3 contains 13 residues. CDR3 in DNA: TGCAGCGTTGGAACCGGGAGCAATCAGCCCCAGCATTTT. It translates to CSVGTGSNQPQHF.

This clonotype was detected once. The chain carries TRBV7-9 and TRBJ2-5; the match to TRBD2 covers 9 bases. This CDR3 is 15 amino acids long. Germline assignment: CDR1 SEHNR and CDR2 FQNEAQ (reference sequence). Germline trimming cut 5 bases from V and 2 bases from J; bases unmatched to any gene: 6. CDR3 amino acids: CASSALAGQQETQYF. Here the CDR3 DNA reads TGTGCCAGCAGCGCCCTAGCGGGGCAACAAGAGACCCAGTACTTC.

This clonotype was observed a single time. The chain is built from TRBV12-3 or TRBV12-4 and TRBJ2-1; TRBD1 matches 9 bases. The trim removed 3 bases at V and 6 bases at J, leaving 3 bases unmatched. The CDR3 runs to 14 residues. The CDR3 sequence is CASSFRDRANEQFF. CDR3 DNA sequence: TGTGCCAGCAGTTTCCGGGACAGGGCCAATGAGCAGTTCTTC.

This clonotype has just one count. The chain joins TRBV24-1 to TRBJ1-5; D might be TRBD1 (5 bases). Trimming removed 0 bases at V and 7 bases at J, with 18 bases between. Germline CDR1 KGHDR, CDR2 SFDVKD. CDR3 length: 17 amino acids. CDR3 nucleotide sequence: TGTGCCACCAGTGATTTGCTGTTGGGGGGGACCAAGCAGCCCCAGCATTTT. Its translation is CATSDLLLGGTKQPQHF.

V usage is TRBV29-1 and J usage is TRBJ2-3; tentatively, D is TRBD1 (6 bases). Germline-derived CDR1 and CDR2 are SQVTM and ANQGSEA. The CDR3 runs to 15 residues. Trimming took 1 base from V and 2 from J, leaving 13 bases between them. The CDR3 DNA sequence: TGCAGCGTTGAAGGGACCAGGGGTCCCACAGATACGCAGTATTTT. Translated, it gives CSVEGTRGPTDTQYF.